Below, 4 T cell receptor beta chains from the same sample are listed, as sequenced in a study of T cells in Graves' hyperthyroidism and ophthalmopathy. Amplification of TCR beta CDR3 regions used RNA as the template. Initially, a first-round RT-PCR of the TCR CDR3 employed the HTBI primer set. Each CDR3 protein gets one entry after TCRdb re-called the multiplex PCR reads with MiXCR. In the table there are about 520,000 distinct CDR3 sequences, less than 25% of which are singletons. Sequenced material: blood. The receptors were sampled from a woman in her twenties or thirties with Graves' ophthalmopathy.

The table lists this clonotype with a count of one. The chain combines TRBV11-1 with TRBJ2-7, with TRBD2 matching 12 bases. The V and J ends lost 5 bases and 6 bases, in that order; junction bases with no gene match: 11. There are 16 residues in the CDR3. Germline CDR1 reads SGHAT; CDR2 reads FQDESV (reference sequence). The DNA of the CDR3 is TGTGCCAGCAGCCCGCGGGCTAGCGGGAGGGCGGGCGAGCAGTACTTC. Translating gives CASSPRASGRAGEQYF.

This clonotype was seen many times. The chain has TRBV10-3 and TRBJ1-1; D gene uncertain. The CDR3 totals 13 residues. The germline gives CDR1 ENHRY, CDR2 SYGVKD. With 6 bases removed from V and 2 bases from J, the gap between germline ends came to 10 bases. This chain's CDR3 is CAIRPRPNTEAFF. CDR3 nucleotide sequence: TGTGCCATCAGGCCCCGACCCAACACTGAAGCTTTCTTT.

This clonotype has a single count. This chain links TRBV7-2 with TRBJ2-7; perhaps TRBD2 as D (6 bases). The CDR3 is 15 residues long. Germline assignment: CDR1 SGHTA and CDR2 FQGNSA. The V and J ends lost 0 bases and 4 bases respectively, with 13 bases between them. The CDR3 region is CASSLARDSFYEQYF. The CDR3, as DNA: TGTGCCAGCAGCTTAGCGCGGGACTCCTTTTACGAGCAGTACTTC. Drawing the rest from reference TRBV7-2 and TRBJ2-7, the complete variable domain is GAGVSQSPSNKVTEKGKDVELRCDPISGHTALYWYRQSLGQGLEFLIYFQGNSAPDKSGLPSDRFSAERTGGSVSTLTIQRTQQEDSAVYLCASSLARDSFYEQYFGPGTRLTVT.

The chain recombines TRBV28 with TRBJ1-2; no reliable D call. The CDR3 sequence is 14 residues long. Germline assignment: CDR1 MDHEN and CDR2 SYDVKM. V was shortened by 5 bases and J by 2 bases, with 12 bases between the two germline ends. Written as DNA, the CDR3 is TGTGCCAGCAGTCCGGGCCAGAGGAACTATGGCTACACCTTC. Translated, it gives CASSPGQRNYGYTF.